This TCR beta chain was recovered during a study of blood T cell repertoires in COVID-19. The overall study: Some COVID-19 samples were acute and others convalescent; all came from the United States, Italy and Spain. Sources were T cells, B-cell-depleted T cells, or PBMCs; the material itself was cDNA or gDNA.

Per the study methods: Estimation of nucleated cell counts was performed using reference gene primer amplification. Measured with immunoSEQ multiplex PCR; TCRdb has only the in-frame clones, and not every one. That table is the source of V, J and clone size, and D and trimming were worked out from the DNA. The sample lists fewer than 180,000 clones; approximately 83% were seen once. This clone occurred many times. This same CDR3 is encoded by further DNA sequences in the sample. The material sequenced was peripheral blood. The TCR was taken from a man between 65 and 85 years old with acute or convalescent COVID-19.

The CDR3 region is CASSSGQANSPLHF. The CDR3 DNA is TGTGCCAGCAGCTCGGGACAGGCGAATTCACCCCTCCACTTT. The genes are TRBV7-9 and TRBJ1-6; 8 bases match TRBD1. Germline trimming cut 4 bases from V and 7 bases from J; bases unmatched to any gene: 3. The CDR3 extends over 14 amino acids. Per the germline V gene, CDR1 is SEHNR and CDR2 is FQNEAQ (reference sequence).